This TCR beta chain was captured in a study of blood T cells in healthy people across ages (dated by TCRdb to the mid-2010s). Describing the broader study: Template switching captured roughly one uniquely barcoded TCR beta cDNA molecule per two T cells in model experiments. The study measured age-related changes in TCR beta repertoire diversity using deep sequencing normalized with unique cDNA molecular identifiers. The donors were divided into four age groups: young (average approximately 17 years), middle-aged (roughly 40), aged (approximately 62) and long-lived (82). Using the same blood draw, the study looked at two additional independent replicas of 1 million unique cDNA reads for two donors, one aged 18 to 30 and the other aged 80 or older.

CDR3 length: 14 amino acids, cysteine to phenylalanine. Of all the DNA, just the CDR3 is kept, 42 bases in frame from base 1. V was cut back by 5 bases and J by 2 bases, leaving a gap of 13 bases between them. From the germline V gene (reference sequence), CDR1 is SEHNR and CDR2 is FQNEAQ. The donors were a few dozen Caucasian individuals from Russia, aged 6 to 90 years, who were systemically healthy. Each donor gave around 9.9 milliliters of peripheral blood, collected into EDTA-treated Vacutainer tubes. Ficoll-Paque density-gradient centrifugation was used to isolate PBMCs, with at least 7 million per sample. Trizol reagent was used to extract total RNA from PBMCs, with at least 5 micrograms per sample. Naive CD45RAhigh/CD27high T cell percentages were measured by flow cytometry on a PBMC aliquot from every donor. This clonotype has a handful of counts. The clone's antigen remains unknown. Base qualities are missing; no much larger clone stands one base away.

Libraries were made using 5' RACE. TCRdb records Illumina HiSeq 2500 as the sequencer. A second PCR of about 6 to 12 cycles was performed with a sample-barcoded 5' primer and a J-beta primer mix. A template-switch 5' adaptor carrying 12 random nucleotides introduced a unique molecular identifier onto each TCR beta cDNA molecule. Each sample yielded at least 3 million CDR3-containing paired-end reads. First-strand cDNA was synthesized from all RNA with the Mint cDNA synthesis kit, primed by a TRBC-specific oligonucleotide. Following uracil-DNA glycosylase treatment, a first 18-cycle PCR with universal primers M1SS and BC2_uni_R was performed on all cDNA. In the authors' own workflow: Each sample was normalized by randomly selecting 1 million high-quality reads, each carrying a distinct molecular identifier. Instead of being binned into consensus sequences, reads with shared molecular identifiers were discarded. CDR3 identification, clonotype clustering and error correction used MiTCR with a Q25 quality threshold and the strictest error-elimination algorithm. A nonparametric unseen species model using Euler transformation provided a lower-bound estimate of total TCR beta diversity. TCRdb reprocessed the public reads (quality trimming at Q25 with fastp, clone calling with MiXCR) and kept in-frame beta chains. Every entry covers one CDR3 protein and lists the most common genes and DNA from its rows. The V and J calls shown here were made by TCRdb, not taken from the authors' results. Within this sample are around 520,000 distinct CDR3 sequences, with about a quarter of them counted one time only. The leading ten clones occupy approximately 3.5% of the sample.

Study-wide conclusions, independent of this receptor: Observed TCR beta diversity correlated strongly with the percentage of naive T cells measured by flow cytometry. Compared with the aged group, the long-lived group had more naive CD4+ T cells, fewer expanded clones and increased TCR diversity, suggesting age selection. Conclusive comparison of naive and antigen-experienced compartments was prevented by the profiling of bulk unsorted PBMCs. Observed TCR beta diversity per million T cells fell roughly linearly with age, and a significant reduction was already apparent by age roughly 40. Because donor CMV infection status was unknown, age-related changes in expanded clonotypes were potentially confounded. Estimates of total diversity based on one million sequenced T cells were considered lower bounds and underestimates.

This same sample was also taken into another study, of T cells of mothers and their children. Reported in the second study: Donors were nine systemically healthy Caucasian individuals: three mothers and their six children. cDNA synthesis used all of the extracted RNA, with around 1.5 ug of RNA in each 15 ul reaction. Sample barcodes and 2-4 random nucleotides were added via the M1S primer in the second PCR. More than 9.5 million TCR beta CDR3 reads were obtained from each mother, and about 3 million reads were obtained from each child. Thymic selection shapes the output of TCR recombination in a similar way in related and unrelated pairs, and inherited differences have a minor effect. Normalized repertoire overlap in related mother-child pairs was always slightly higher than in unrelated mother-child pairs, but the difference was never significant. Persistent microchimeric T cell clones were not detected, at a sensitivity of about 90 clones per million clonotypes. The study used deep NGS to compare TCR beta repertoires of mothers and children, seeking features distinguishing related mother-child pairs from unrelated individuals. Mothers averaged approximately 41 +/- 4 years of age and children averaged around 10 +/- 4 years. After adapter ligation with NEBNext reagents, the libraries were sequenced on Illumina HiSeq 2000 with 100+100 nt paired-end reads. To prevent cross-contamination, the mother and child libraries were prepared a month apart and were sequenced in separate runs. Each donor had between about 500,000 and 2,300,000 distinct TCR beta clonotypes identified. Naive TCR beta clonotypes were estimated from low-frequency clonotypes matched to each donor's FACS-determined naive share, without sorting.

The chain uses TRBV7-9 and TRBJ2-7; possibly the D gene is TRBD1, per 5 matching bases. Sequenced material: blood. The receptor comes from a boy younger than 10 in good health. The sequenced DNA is TGTGCCAGCAGCGCCCAGGGAAATCCCTACGAGCAGTACTTC. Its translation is CASSAQGNPYEQYF.